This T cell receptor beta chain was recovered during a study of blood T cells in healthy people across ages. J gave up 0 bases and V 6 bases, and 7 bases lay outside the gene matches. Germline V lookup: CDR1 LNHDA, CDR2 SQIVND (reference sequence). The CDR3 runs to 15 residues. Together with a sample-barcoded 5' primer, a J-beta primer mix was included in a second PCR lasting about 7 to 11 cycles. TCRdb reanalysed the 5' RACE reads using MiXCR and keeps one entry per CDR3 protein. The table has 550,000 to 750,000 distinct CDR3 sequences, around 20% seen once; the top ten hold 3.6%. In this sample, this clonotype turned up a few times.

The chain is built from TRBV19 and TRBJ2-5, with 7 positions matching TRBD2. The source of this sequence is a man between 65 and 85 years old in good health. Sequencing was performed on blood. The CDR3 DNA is TGTGCCAGTAGCACTAGCGATTGGTACCAAGAGACCCAGTACTTC. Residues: CASSTSDWYQETQYF.